Listed below are T cell receptor beta chains from one sample, sequenced in a study of metastatic and nonmetastatic thyroid tumors. TCRdb re-analyzed the PCR reads through MiXCR. This table has around 42,000 clones, about 12% appearing once. Sequenced sample: blood. The receptors were sampled from a male donor with papillary thyroid cancer or a benign thyroid nodule (not recorded which). Some clones in this sample may be carry-over from other donors' samples. The CDR3 runs from the conserved cysteine through the conserved F or W. D genes are given only for firm matches. Part of the rows lack a size; the others show once, few, many or a class for expanded clones.

v_gene	d_gene	abundance	j_gene	CDR3nt	CDR3aa
TRBV5-1	TRBD2	many	TRBJ2-7	TGCGCCAGCAGCTTGGATCTAGCGGGAGGGAGGGAGCAGTACTTC	CASSLDLAGGREQYF
TRBV7-6	TRBD2	many	TRBJ2-7	TGTGCCAGCAGCTTAGAGACTAGCGGGGGGATTTCCTACGAGCAGTACTTC	CASSLETSGGISYEQYF
TRBV28	TRBD1	NA	TRBJ1-6	TGTGCCAGCAGGGACATGGGACAGGGGACGGGGTCACCCCTCCACTTT	CASRDMGQGTGSPLHF
TRBV19	TRBD1	many	TRBJ2-3	TGTGCCATCGCGAGGACAGGGGGTGGCACAGATACGCAGTATTTT	CAIARTGGGTDTQYF
TRBV6-1	NA	many	TRBJ2-1	TGTGCCAGCAGTGAAGTTTCTAGCCGAAATGAGCAGTTCTTC	CASSEVSSRNEQFF
TRBV6-2/TRBV6-3	TRBD2	many	TRBJ2-1	TGTGCCAGCACTCTCAGGAGGGCGGGGGACAATGAGCAGTTCTTC	CASTLRRAGDNEQFF
TRBV28	NA	many	TRBJ1-5	TGTGCCAGCAGTCTCGGTCGAGGGAGCTATAGCAATCAGCCCCAGCATTTT	CASSLGRGSYSNQPQHF
TRBV3-1	TRBD2	many	TRBJ2-7	TGTGCCAGCAGCCCGTCGGGCGGACTAGCGGGAGACGAGCAGTACTTC	CASSPSGGLAGDEQYF
TRBV27	TRBD1	NA	TRBJ2-3	TGTGCCAGCAGTTTAGGCAGACAGGGGACAGATACGCAGTATTTT	CASSLGRQGTDTQYF
TRBV5-1	TRBD1	many	TRBJ1-2	TGCGCCAGCCCTAAAGTGGACAGGACCGCTAACTATGGCTACACCTTC	CASPKVDRTANYGYTF
TRBV11-3	NA	NA	TRBJ2-7	TGTGCCAGCAGCTTAACTCCGAACTACGAGCAGTACTTC	CASSLTPNYEQYF
TRBV30	TRBD2	many	TRBJ2-5	TGTGCCTGGAGTGTAGGTCCAGCGGGGGGGACCCAGTACTTC	CAWSVGPAGGTQYF
TRBV7-8	NA	many	TRBJ2-3	TGTGCCAGCAGACTCGAGAGGGAGACCTTCGATACGCAGTATTTT	CASRLERETFDTQYF
TRBV30	NA	many	TRBJ1-2	TGTGCCTGGAGAAATCCCCGCCAAGGTATCAACTATGGCTACACCTTC	CAWRNPRQGINYGYTF
TRBV28	NA	many	TRBJ2-7	TGTGCCAGCAGTTCCCCCGGTTTGGGGGACGGCTACGAGCAGTACTTC	CASSSPGLGDGYEQYF
TRBV9	TRBD1	few	TRBJ1-6	TGTGCCAGCAGCCCGAGCAGGGGGGGGGGCTGGAATTCACCCCTCCACTTT	CASSPSRGGGWNSPLHF
TRBV15	NA	few	TRBJ2-3	TGTGCCACCAGCAGAGATGTACATTTCGCAGATACGCAGTATTTT	CATSRDVHFADTQYF
TRBV24-1	NA	many	TRBJ2-6	TGTGCCACCAGTGAGAGGGTTGAGGGAGCCTCTGGGGCCAACGTCCTGACTTTC	CATSERVEGASGANVLTF
TRBV4-3	NA	many	TRBJ2-2	TGCGCCAGCAGCCAAGGGAGTGGCGGGGAGCTGTTTTTT	CASSQGSGGELFF
TRBV30	TRBD1	many	TRBJ1-6	TGTGCCTGGAGTGTACTGACAGGGGCCTCACCCCTCCACTTT	CAWSVLTGASPLHF
TRBV20-1	TRBD2	NA	TRBJ2-7	TGCAGTGCTTTTAGGGCCAGCGGGGCCCCCTACGAGCAGTACTTC	CSAFRASGAPYEQYF
TRBV9	TRBD2	many	TRBJ2-7	TGTGCCAGCAGCCCCTGGGGGGACTATCCATACGAGCAGTACTTC	CASSPWGDYPYEQYF
TRBV19	NA	NA	TRBJ2-6	TGTGCCAGTAGTCCCCGGGGGCAGGGTATAGTTTCTGGGGCCAACGTCCTGACTTTC	CASSPRGQGIVSGANVLTF
TRBV19	NA	many	TRBJ2-2	TGTGCCAGTAGTATAGATCCTGGGGGCACCGGGGAGCTGTTTTTT	CASSIDPGGTGELFF
TRBV28	NA	few	TRBJ1-1	TGTGCAAGCAGTTTAACCAGGGCGGGGAATGAAGCTTTCTTT	CASSLTRAGNEAFF
TRBV11-3	NA	many	TRBJ1-1	TGTGCCAGCAGCTTCGGAGGGAGGACTGAAGCTTTCTTT	CASSFGGRTEAFF
TRBV4-1	TRBD1	many	TRBJ1-4	TGCGCCAGCAGCCGATACACAGGGGGGACTAATGAAAAACTGTTTTTT	CASSRYTGGTNEKLFF
TRBV30	TRBD2	many	TRBJ2-1	TGTGCCTGGAGCTCCGGACTAGCGGGAGGAAATGAGCAGTTCTTC	CAWSSGLAGGNEQFF
TRBV20-1	TRBD2	many	TRBJ2-4	TGCAGTGCTAGAGCCGAAGCGGGAGGAATTTTAGCCAAAAACATTCAGTACTTC	CSARAEAGGILAKNIQYF
TRBV5-6	NA	NA	TRBJ2-2	TGTGCCAGCAGCTACACGAACACCGGGGAGCTGTTTTTT	CASSYTNTGELFF
TRBV20-1	TRBD2	many	TRBJ2-7	TGCAGTGCTAGAGATCGATTAGCTAGCGGGAGTTGGTACGAGCAGTACTTC	CSARDRLASGSWYEQYF
TRBV19	TRBD1	few	TRBJ2-4	TGTGCCAGTAGTCCACGGACAGGGGAATTCGCCAAAAACATTCAGTACTTC	CASSPRTGEFAKNIQYF
TRBV20-1	NA	many	TRBJ2-1	TGCAGTGCTAGAGATTTTGGCGGAGACAATGAGCAGTTCTTC	CSARDFGGDNEQFF
TRBV7-9	NA	NA	TRBJ2-7	TGTGCCAGCGAGCCCAGGAGCTCCTACGAGCAGTACTTC	CASEPRSSYEQYF
TRBV7-9	NA	many	TRBJ1-2	TGTGCCAGCAGCTTTCAGGGCTATGGCTACACCTTC	CASSFQGYGYTF
TRBV7-2	NA	many	TRBJ2-3	TGTGCCAGCAGCTTAGTATTCGATACGCAGTATTTT	CASSLVFDTQYF
TRBV3-1	NA	NA	TRBJ1-6	TGTGGGAGCAGCCACGGCCAGGGATATTCACCCCTCCACTTT	CGSSHGQGYSPLHF
TRBV12-3/TRBV12-4	TRBD1	many	TRBJ1-1	TGTGCCAGCAGTCAATCCGGGACAGGGAGGACTGAAGCTTTCTTT	CASSQSGTGRTEAFF
TRBV27	NA	many	TRBJ2-1	TGTGCCAGACAGCAGGGTCCACACGTCGGCCTCAATGAGCAGTTCTTC	CARQQGPHVGLNEQFF
TRBV7-6	NA	many	TRBJ2-1	TGTGCCAGCAGCTTAGGGGCGGACAATGAGCAGTTCTTC	CASSLGADNEQFF
TRBV6-1	NA	many	TRBJ2-4	TGTGCCAGCAGTGAAGCGAACATTCAGTACTTC	CASSEANIQYF
TRBV6-4	NA	many	TRBJ2-3	TGTGCCAGCAGTGAGCAGGGTGAGGGCACAGATACGCAGTATTTT	CASSEQGEGTDTQYF
TRBV24-1	TRBD2	medium-sized	TRBJ2-7	TGTGCCACCAGTGATTTACTAGCGGGAGTTATCTACGAGCAGTACTTC	CATSDLLAGVIYEQYF
TRBV12-3/TRBV12-4	NA	many	TRBJ2-2	TGTGCCAGCAGTCCACATCCCGGGGAGCTGTTTTTT	CASSPHPGELFF
TRBV30	NA	few	TRBJ1-1	TGTGCCTGGAGTGTACTCTCCTATGGCAGGGCGAACACTGAAGCTTTCTTT	CAWSVLSYGRANTEAFF
TRBV20-1	NA	NA	TRBJ2-1	TGCAGTGCTAGGGCGGTACAGACCAATGAGCAGTTCTTC	CSARAVQTNEQFF
TRBV9	NA	many	TRBJ2-7	TGTGCCAGCAGCGTAGAGGGGGACACGACCTACGAGCAGTACTTC	CASSVEGDTTYEQYF
TRBV30	NA	many	TRBJ1-6	TGTGCCTGGCACCACTCCTATAATTCACCCCTCCACTTT	CAWHHSYNSPLHF
TRBV27	NA	NA	TRBJ2-1	TGTGCCAGTTCGGTTCGACCCTACGATGAGCAGTTCTTC	CASSVRPYDEQFF
TRBV20-1	NA	many	TRBJ2-2	TGCAGTGCTAGATCCAGCACCACCGGGGAGCTGTTTTTT	CSARSSTTGELFF
TRBV14	NA	many	TRBJ2-7	TGTGCCAGCAGCCAAAACCTGGGACTGGGTCACTCCTACGAGCAGTACTTC	CASSQNLGLGHSYEQYF
TRBV28	TRBD2	many	TRBJ2-3	TGTGCCAGCACCCTTCGCTTAGCGGGAGTCTTGAGGGATACGCAGTATTTT	CASTLRLAGVLRDTQYF
TRBV20-1	TRBD2	many	TRBJ2-7	TGCAGTGCTAGAGACGCCCAAGGTAGCGGGAGCACCTACGAGCAGTACTTC	CSARDAQGSGSTYEQYF
TRBV4-1	NA	many	TRBJ2-7	TGCGCCAGCAGCCAGGAAGGGGCCTACTACGAGCAGTACTTC	CASSQEGAYYEQYF
TRBV6-1	NA	many	TRBJ2-3	TGTGCCAGCAGGATCGGGACCACTGATACGCAGTATTTT	CASRIGTTDTQYF
TRBV5-4	TRBD2	many	TRBJ2-2	TGTGCCAGCAGTTTAGGGACTAGCGGTTACACCGGGGAGCTGTTTTTT	CASSLGTSGYTGELFF
TRBV28	TRBD2	NA	TRBJ2-7	TGTGCCAGCAGCATGACTAGCGGGTTGGTCTCCTACGAGCAGTACTTC	CASSMTSGLVSYEQYF
TRBV10-3	TRBD2	many	TRBJ2-3	TGTGCCATCCAGCGGGAGGGCCTGGGGGATACGCAGTATTTT	CAIQREGLGDTQYF
TRBV7-9	NA	many	TRBJ1-4	TGTGCCAGCAGTCGTCTGGGAGGGGAGGATGAAAAACTGTTTTTT	CASSRLGGEDEKLFF
TRBV24-1	NA	NA	TRBJ1-2	TGTGCCACCTCACGTACTGATACCTATGGCTACACCTTC	CATSRTDTYGYTF